One sample yielded the 31 T cell receptor beta chains listed below, sequenced in a study of T cell responses to AZD1222 COVID-19 vaccine (dated by TCRdb to 2020 to 2023). Taken with the paper, the label for time point translates to: baseline before first vaccination. In the paper's terms, the treatment or condition label means: meningococcal conjugate vaccine given as trial control. The library came from the immunoSEQ multiplex PCR assay. The clones in this table, taken by TCRdb from immuneACCESS, are in-frame only. Not every clone is retained; where verified, under half of the shortfall comes from an unresolved V gene, and the cause of the rest is unknown. A total of 200,000 to 250,000 clones appear in this sample, just over 90% of them only once. The biggest ten clones account for about 1% of the sample. The source material was peripheral blood, sampled on day 0 of MenACWY control vaccination. The source is an adult in good health.

The chain joins TRBV6-5 to TRBJ1-1; D call uncertain. The CDR3 extends over 15 amino acids. Trimming stripped 7 bases from V and 5 bases from J, with 20 bases between. The germline V gene encodes CDR1 MNHEY and CDR2 SVGAGI. This CDR3 is CASTSKTGGRTEAFF. The CDR3 nucleotides are TGTGCCAGCACCTCGAAAACGGGTGGGCGGACTGAAGCTTTCTTT.

Details on this clone: The sample has other DNA sequences that encode this CDR3 too. The gene calls are TRBV30 and TRBJ1-1; D not certain. Germline V CDR1 and CDR2: GTSNPN, SVGIG (reference sequence). V lost 0 bases and J lost 2, with 1 base in between. The CDR3 is made up of 11 amino acids. The CDR3 bases are TGTGCCTGGAGTGTCAACACTGAAGCTTTCTTT. Translation gives CAWSVNTEAFF. The variable domain in full, with the rest retrieved from reference TRBV30 and TRBJ1-1, is SQTIHQWPATLVQPVGSPLSLECTVEGTSNPNLYWYRQAAGRGLQLLFYSVGIGQISSEVPQNLSASRPQDRQFILSSKKLLLSDSGFYLCAWSVNTEAFFGQGTRLTVV.

This chain links TRBV6-4 with TRBJ1-1; 10 bases match TRBD1. V shed 6 bases and J 4 bases; nucleotides not matched to a gene: 2. The CDR3 contains 13 residues. Looked up from germline, CDR1 is MRHNA and CDR2 is SNTAGT. This CDR3 reads CASRGQGLTEAFF. Written as DNA, the CDR3 is TGTGCCAGCAGGGGACAGGGGCTCACTGAAGCTTTCTTT.

The chain is built from TRBV2 and TRBJ2-7; a weak D match, TRBD1 (6 bases). This CDR3 has 15 amino acids. V was trimmed by 5 bases and J by 5 bases, leaving 19 bases between them. CDR1 is SNHLY, CDR2 FYNNEI, per germline. This chain's CDR3 is CASSLTGITGNEQYF. The CDR3 DNA sequence: TGTGCCAGCAGTCTTACAGGGATAACAGGGAACGAGCAGTACTTC.

The chain couples TRBV5-1 to TRBJ2-7; 9 bases are shared with TRBD2. The trim removed 0 bases at V and 2 bases at J, leaving 3 bases unmatched. Germline V gene lookup returns CDR1 SGHRS and CDR2 YFSETQ. This CDR3 is 15 amino acids long. The CDR3 spells CASSLGSGGTYEQYF. The CDR3 coding sequence is TGCGCCAGCAGCTTGGGTAGCGGGGGAACCTACGAGCAGTACTTC.

The chain couples TRBV18 to TRBJ1-5; D ambiguous. The germline V and J ends were trimmed by 6 bases and 0 bases, with 6 bases remaining between them. The CDR3 has 13 amino acids. CDR1 KGHSH and CDR2 LQKENI come from the germline V gene. The CDR3 reads CASSLDSNQPQHF. In nucleotides, the CDR3 is TGTGCCAGCTCTCTAGATAGCAATCAGCCCCAGCATTTT.

The rearrangement joins TRBV5-1 to TRBJ2-2; possibly TRBD1 or TRBD2 for D (5 bases each). Germline values: CDR1 SGHRS, CDR2 YFSETQ. The CDR3 length is 16 residues. Trimming took off 4 bases at V and 1 base at J, with 14 bases between the two ends. This CDR3 is CASSQNGAGNTGELFF. The CDR3 DNA follows: TGCGCCAGCAGCCAAAATGGGGCGGGGAACACCGGGGAGCTGTTTTTT.

The chain employs TRBV19 and TRBJ1-4; D ambiguous. The CDR3 runs to 14 residues. The V and J ends lost 3 bases and 8 bases respectively, with 13 bases between them. CDR1 is LNHDA and CDR2 is SQIVND in the germline V gene (reference sequence). This CDR3 is CASSMVWGGEKLFF. CDR3 sequence (DNA): TGTGCCAGTAGTATGGTTTGGGGAGGAGAAAAACTGTTTTTT. Full variable domain (rest looked up from reference TRBV19 and TRBJ1-4): DGGITQSPKYLFRKEGQNVTLSCEQNLNHDAMYWYRQDPGQGLRLIYYSQIVNDFQKGDIAEGYSVSREKKESFPLTVTSAQKNPTAFYLCASSMVWGGEKLFFGSGTQLSVL.

CDR3 nucleotide sequence: TGTGCCAGCTCACCTGACAGGAACACCGGGGAGCTGTTTTTT. Translated, it gives CASSPDRNTGELFF. The chain combines TRBV18 with TRBJ2-2; perhaps TRBD1 as D (5 bases). This CDR3 region has 14 residues. V lost 3 bases, J lost 1 base, and 6 bases lay in between. Germline V CDR1 and CDR2: KGHSH, LQKENI.

The V and J genes are TRBV19 and TRBJ1-2; TRBD1 agrees at 8 bases. This CDR3 is built from 11 residues. With 9 bases clipped from V and 8 bases from J, the junction kept 5 bases outside the gene matches. Germline CDR1 and CDR2: LNHDA and SQIVND (reference sequence). CDR3 sequence (DNA): TGTGCCAGCAGGACAGGGATCGGCTACACCTTC. Protein: CASRTGIGYTF.

The sample holds a few counts of this clone. The chain is built from TRBV5-6 and TRBJ1-5; D is ambiguous. Germline CDR1 and CDR2: SGHDT and YYEEEE. CDR3 length: 15 amino acids. Trimming cost V 1 base and J 2 bases, with 10 bases left between them. The CDR3 bases are TGTGCCAGCAGCTTGCGTTTCAGCGGCAATCAGCCCCAGCATTTT. Amino acid sequence: CASSLRFSGNQPQHF.

The V call is TRBV12-5, the J call TRBJ1-2; 8 nucleotides match TRBD1. Germline lookup yields CDR1 LGHNT and CDR2 FRNRAP. Trimming took 1 base from V and 9 from J; bases not matched to a gene: 7. The length of the CDR3 is 14 residues. Written as DNA, the CDR3 is TGTGCTAGTGGTTTGGAAGCTAGGACAGGGAGCTACACCTTC. Residues: CASGLEARTGSYTF.

The chain has TRBV6-2 or TRBV6-3 and TRBJ2-1, with 8 bases that match TRBD2. V shed 2 bases and J 4 bases; nucleotides not matched to a gene: 4. Germline V gene sequence: CDR1 MNHEY, CDR2 SVGEGT. The CDR3 has 15 residues. CDR3: CASSYGGGPYNEQFF. CDR3 DNA sequence: TGTGCCAGCAGTTACGGCGGGGGGCCTTACAATGAGCAGTTCTTC.

The chain carries TRBV4-2 and TRBJ2-7; 9 nucleotides line up with TRBD1. V trimming: 4 bases; J trimming: 3 bases; junction bases outside the gene matches: 4. Germline V CDR1 and CDR2: LGHNA, YNFKEQ. The CDR3 extends over 14 amino acids. CDR3 loop: CASSLQGQGYEQYF. Here the CDR3 DNA reads TGTGCCAGCAGCCTTCAGGGACAGGGCTACGAGCAGTACTTC.

The rearrangement links TRBV7-2 to TRBJ1-6, with 10 bases aligning to TRBD1. The length of the CDR3 is 15 residues. The V and J ends lost 1 base and 8 bases, in that order; junction bases with no gene match: 2. Germline V gene data show CDR1 as SGHTA and CDR2 as FQGNSA. CDR3 in amino acids: CASSLGGQGDSPLHF. The CDR3 DNA reads TGTGCCAGCAGCTTAGGCGGACAGGGGGATTCACCCCTCCACTTT.

The chain is built from TRBV7-2 and TRBJ2-1, with 9 bases matching TRBD2. Per the germline V gene, CDR1 is SGHTA and CDR2 is FQGNSA. V lost 2 bases and J lost 7; bases outside the gene matches: 9. The CDR3 is 16 amino acids. CDR3 DNA sequence: TGTGCCAGCAGCTTATTACTAGCGGGTTCTGGGAATGAGCAGTTCTTC. Protein product: CASSLLLAGSGNEQFF.

In the case of this clone: This same CDR3 is encoded by further DNA sequences in the sample. This sequence joins TRBV18 and TRBJ2-5; possibly TRBD2 for D (5 bases). V was clipped by 6 bases and J by 2 bases, with 10 bases between them. CDR3 length: 13 residues. Germline CDR1 KGHSH, CDR2 LQKENI. CDR3 region: CASSPGLQETQYF. CDR3 in DNA: TGTGCCAGCTCCCCGGGATTGCAAGAGACCCAGTACTTC.

The J gene is TRBJ1-2, the V gene TRBV5-1, with D unresolved. Between the trimmed V and J ends, which lost 0 bases and 3 bases, there was a span of 12 bases. The germline CDR1 and CDR2 sequences are SGHRS and YFSETQ. This CDR3 region has 15 residues. The CDR3 coding sequence is TGCGCCAGCAGCTTGGCGCCGGGTGGAGACTATGGCTACACCTTC. It translates to CASSLAPGGDYGYTF.

The chain has TRBV19 and TRBJ2-2, with 8 bases matching TRBD1. Germline CDR1 reads LNHDA; CDR2 reads SQIVND (reference sequence). V was clipped by 7 bases and J by 7 bases; unmatched bases: 8. The CDR3 is 14 residues long. The CDR3 DNA reads TGTGCCAGTAAGGTTCAGGGGGCAAACGGGGAGCTGTTTTTT. It yields the protein CASKVQGANGELFF. The variable domain in full, completed from reference TRBV19 and TRBJ2-2, reads DGGITQSPKYLFRKEGQNVTLSCEQNLNHDAMYWYRQDPGQGLRLIYYSQIVNDFQKGDIAEGYSVSREKKESFPLTVTSAQKNPTAFYLCASKVQGANGELFFGEGSRLTVL.

The genes are TRBV3-1 (or the pseudogene TRBV3-2) and TRBJ2-7; 8 bases line up with TRBD2. CDR1 is LGHDT, CDR2 YNNKEL, per germline (reference sequence). The CDR3 sequence is 16 residues long. Trimming removed 5 bases from V and 5 bases from J; junction bases left unmatched: 14. The CDR3 bases are TGTGCCAGCAGCGCCCCCGGGACTAGAACCTTCGACGAGCAGTACTTC. This gives the protein CASSAPGTRTFDEQYF.

This chain connects TRBV18 to TRBJ2-3, with 7 bases fitting TRBD1. V lost 4 bases, J lost 0 bases, and 10 bases stayed unmatched. CDR3 size: 17 residues. Germline V lookup: CDR1 KGHSH, CDR2 LQKENI. CDR3 sequence reads: CASSLSDTGVSTDTQYF. As DNA, the CDR3 is TGTGCCAGCTCACTTTCTGACACAGGGGTGAGCACAGATACGCAGTATTTT. Full variable domain (outside the CDR3, taken from reference TRBV18 and TRBJ2-3): NAGVMQNPRHLVRRRGQEARLRCSPMKGHSHVYWYRQLPEEGLKFMVYLQKENIIDESGMPKERFSAEFPKEGPSILRIQQVVRGDSAAYFCASSLSDTGVSTDTQYFGPGTRLTVL.

This clone was found a few times. V is TRBV29-1 and J is TRBJ1-5; maybe TRBD1 (5 bases). Between the trimmed V and J ends, which lost 4 bases and 4 bases, there was a span of 14 bases. Germline V lookup: CDR1 SQVTM, CDR2 ANQGSEA. This CDR3 region has 14 residues. Here the CDR3 reads CSVALGTGNQPQHF. CDR3 nucleotides: TGCAGCGTTGCCTTAGGGACTGGGAATCAGCCCCAGCATTTT.

The chain links TRBV14 to TRBJ2-1; 12 nucleotides agree with TRBD2. The germline CDR1 and CDR2 sequences are SGHDN and FVKESK. Trimming at V came to 2 bases and at J to 15 bases, leaving 8 bases not matched to a gene. The CDR3 covers 14 residues. The CDR3 nucleotides are TGTGCCAGCAGCCAACTAGCGGGGGGGCCGCCTTGGTTCTTC. This codes for CASSQLAGGPPWFF.

The V gene is TRBV5-4, the J gene TRBJ1-1, with a weak D call TRBD1 (6 bases). Trimming took off 3 bases at V and 0 bases at J, with 9 bases between the two ends. The length of the CDR3 is 14 residues. Germline-derived CDR1 and CDR2 are SGHNT and YYREEE (reference sequence). CDR3 loop: CASSSDRLNTEAFF. The DNA of the CDR3 is TGTGCCAGCAGCTCTGACAGGTTGAACACTGAAGCTTTCTTT.

This rearrangement joins TRBV7-3 to TRBJ1-1; D is ambiguous. Germline V gene sequence: CDR1 SGHTA, CDR2 FQGTGA. The CDR3 consists of 17 residues. Trimming stripped 3 bases from V and 3 bases from J, with 20 bases between. CDR3 loop: CASSFSDNAEGDTEAFF. CDR3 DNA: TGTGCCAGCAGCTTTAGCGACAATGCGGAGGGAGACACTGAAGCTTTCTTT. The full variable domain, in which reference TRBV7-3 and TRBJ1-1 provide the parts outside the CDR3, is GAGVSQTPSNKVTEKGKYVELRCDPISGHTALYWYRQSLGQGPEFLIYFQGTGAADDSGLPNDRFFAVRPEGSVSTLKIQRTERGDSAVYLCASSFSDNAEGDTEAFFGQGTRLTVV.

This rearrangement joins TRBV5-1 to TRBJ1-2; 7 bases fit TRBD1. J lost 4 bases, V lost 1 base, and 13 bases had no gene match. Germline CDR1 is SGHRS and CDR2 is YFSETQ. There are 17 residues in the CDR3. CDR3 DNA sequence: TGCGCCAGCAGCTTGCCACTTGCCGTGGGACAGTTCTATGGCTACACCTTC. It translates to CASSLPLAVGQFYGYTF.

This chain connects TRBV6-2 or TRBV6-3 to TRBJ1-5; 9 bases agree with TRBD1. Germline V gene sequence: CDR1 MNHEY, CDR2 SVGEGT. CDR3 length: 15 residues. Losses at the gene ends were 0 bases for V and 6 bases for J; bases not matched to a gene: 3. CDR3 amino acids: CASSYSRQGGQPQHF. The CDR3 DNA reads TGTGCCAGCAGTTACTCGAGACAGGGGGGTCAGCCCCAGCATTTT.

The chain carries TRBV6-1 and TRBJ1-1; D not certain. The CDR3 contains 12 residues. The V gene lost 2 bases and the J gene lost 3 bases, with 4 bases spanning the gap. CDR1 is MNHNS and CDR2 is SASEGT in the germline V gene. The CDR3 DNA reads TGTGCCAGCAGTGAAAGGTACACTGAAGCTTTCTTT. Protein product: CASSERYTEAFF.

V usage is TRBV5-1 and J usage is TRBJ1-3; D is undetermined. Trimming shortened V by 0 bases and J by 1 base, and 5 bases separated the two germline ends. CDR1 is SGHRS and CDR2 is YFSETQ in the germline V gene. The CDR3 has 14 amino acids. The CDR3 here is CASSLGESGNTIYF. DNA for the CDR3: TGCGCCAGCAGCTTGGGGGAATCTGGAAACACCATATATTTT.

In its sample, this clone was seen a few times. CDR3 sequence: CASSKESGWNSNQPQHF. As DNA, the CDR3 is TGTGCCAGCAGCAAGGAATCAGGTTGGAATAGCAATCAGCCCCAGCATTTT. The chain joins TRBV27 to TRBJ1-5; D is undetermined. Germline CDR1 reads MNHEY; CDR2 reads SMNVEV (reference sequence). V was cut by 6 bases and J by 0 bases, with 18 bases left in between. The CDR3 extends over 17 amino acids.

This clone came up once. The V and J genes are TRBV4-1 and TRBJ1-1, with D tentatively TRBD1 (5 bases). V dropped 0 bases and J dropped 1 base, with 12 bases sitting between them. CDR1 MGHRA and CDR2 YSYEKL come from the germline V gene. The CDR3 is 16 amino acids. CDR3 coding DNA: TGCGCCAGCAGCCAAGAAGTACCAGGGTCGAACACTGAAGCTTTCTTT. Protein product: CASSQEVPGSNTEAFF.